This TCR beta chain stems from a study of OX40 agonist ivuxolimab in advanced cancers. Study-wide context: Those enrolled were about 80% male, with a mean age of 60 years and ages from about 20 to 85. It was permissible to have had prior anti-PD-1, anti-PD-L1 or anti-CTLA-4 therapy, and 40% had some.

The CDR3 length is 16 residues. V lost 2 bases and J 1 base, leaving 13 bases between the germline ends. Germline assignment: CDR1 SGDLS and CDR2 YYNGEE. Exclusion of a patient followed from autoimmune disease history or systemic immunosuppression. Sequencing used immunoSEQ multiplex PCR; TCRdb keeps in-frame clones, though not all of them. This table has 30,000 to 40,000 clones, 89% appearing once. This TCR derives from an adult with an advanced solid tumor such as melanoma, head and neck, liver or kidney cancer. J is TRBJ1-3 and V is TRBV9; D might be TRBD1 (6 bases). Sample: CD4+ or CD8+ T cells sorted from blood, taken in a trial of the OX40 agonist ivuxolimab. CDR3 nucleotides: TGTGCCAGCAGCGTGAGAACAGGGTTGTCTGGAAACACCATATATTTT. This translates into CASSVRTGLSGNTIYF.